The TCR beta chain under discussion was sequenced for a study of T-cell reconstitution after alpha-beta-depleted transplantation in children. Overall study findings and caveats: Approximately two months post-transplant, alpha-beta T cells reportedly originated from several hundred expanded graft clones.

TCRbeta library preparation incorporated unique molecular identifiers. One entry per CDR3 protein, called by TCRdb with MiXCR from the PCR reads. This table holds hundreds of thousands of distinct CDR3 sequences, roughly 8.2% found once. This clonotype was observed at least ten times. Its cognate antigen is unknown. The germline gives CDR1 LNHDA, CDR2 SQIVND (reference sequence). V gave up 6 bases and J gave up 4 bases; unmatched junction bases: 15. This CDR3 has 17 amino acids. V is TRBV19 and J is TRBJ1-1; 9 bases agree with TRBD1. The sample consisted of PBMCs, mostly from graft donor cells, taken 180 days after TCRalphabeta/CD19-depleted stem cell transplant. The receptor comes from a male patient younger than 18 who had a stem cell transplant for acute lymphoblastic leukemia, so the T cells may come from the graft donor. The CDR3 DNA is TGTGCCAGTAGAAGGGACAGGGATCGGGTGGCGATCACTGAAGCTTTCTTT. Amino acids: CASRRDRDRVAITEAFF.